This T cell receptor (beta chain) came from a study of immune heterogeneity within non-small cell lung tumors. With 5 bases clipped from V and 4 bases from J, the junction kept 2 bases outside the gene matches. The CDR3 consists of 15 residues. Template came from bulk tumor genomic DNA, at approximately 620 ng per sample. Each primary tumor yielded several biopsies, collected far apart from one another at surgery. Curative surgery was undertaken by patients, who had untreated, newly diagnosed non-small cell lung cancer. TCR beta CDR3 regions came from multiplex PCR with 32 forward V and 13 reverse J primers. TCRdb reanalysed the multiplex PCR reads using MiXCR and keeps one entry per CDR3 protein. Altogether some 9,300 distinct CDR3 sequences are present, under 35% being singletons, with the ten largest covering approximately 11%.

The sequenced material came from lung tumor tissue. The TCR sequence derives from a man aged 55 to 70 with non-small cell lung cancer. This rearrangement joins TRBV12-3 or TRBV12-4 to TRBJ2-3; 14 nucleotides agree with TRBD2. The chain's CDR3 is CASSTGLAGADTQYF. In DNA, the CDR3 is TGTGCCAGCAGTACGGGACTAGCGGGAGCAGATACGCAGTATTTT.